These 5 T cell receptor beta chains were all obtained from the same sample, sequenced in a study of cytomegalovirus exposure and HLA in healthy donors. PCR used 60 Vbeta primers and 13 Jbeta primers. The protocol was immunoSEQ multiplex PCR, while the TCRdb copy is restricted to in-frame clones and leaves out a portion. The sample contains roughly 180,000 clones, about 81% of which appear only once. Material: PBMCs. These receptors were taken from a woman younger than 30 in good health and CMV-seropositive.

The chain has TRBV27 and TRBJ1-3; TRBD1 matches at 8 bases. This CDR3 comprises 13 residues. The germline V gene has CDR1 MNHEY and CDR2 SMNVEV (reference sequence). Trimming cost V 8 bases and J 4 bases; bases outside gene matches: 4. The CDR3 is CASSRDRGNTIYF. CDR3 nucleotide sequence: TGTGCCAGCTCCCGGGACAGGGGAAACACCATATATTTT.

The J gene is TRBJ2-3, the V gene TRBV28; D unresolved. The CDR3 runs to 16 residues. V shed 5 bases and J shed 1 base, with 16 bases lying between them. The germline V gene encodes CDR1 MDHEN and CDR2 SYDVKM. The CDR3 bases are TGTGCCAGCAGTCCCTATCAAGCCTCCGGCACAGATACGCAGTATTTT. Protein: CASSPYQASGTDTQYF.

The rearrangement links TRBV5-8 to TRBJ2-5; D perhaps matches TRBD2 (7 bases). The V gene's germline CDR1 is SGHTS and CDR2 YDEGEE. There are 17 residues in the CDR3. With 0 bases removed from V and 7 bases from J, the gap between germline ends came to 22 bases. This chain's CDR3 is CASSLDREDRGLGTQYF. The CDR3 nucleotides read TGTGCCAGCAGCTTGGACCGGGAGGACAGAGGTTTGGGGACCCAGTACTTC.

The rearrangement uses TRBV2 and TRBJ2-3, with a tentative D call TRBD2 (6 bases). Trimming pared 6 bases from V and 0 bases from J, leaving 10 bases between. Germline values: CDR1 SNHLY, CDR2 FYNNEI. The CDR3 is 14 amino acids. The CDR3 coding sequence is TGTGCCAGCAGCAATAGCGGAAGCACAGATACGCAGTATTTT. Residues: CASSNSGSTDTQYF.

The rearrangement uses TRBV19 and TRBJ2-2; 8 bases are a match to TRBD1. The V gene's germline CDR1 is LNHDA and CDR2 SQIVND (reference sequence). The CDR3 runs 14 residues. The junction had 3 bases not matched to a gene; V was cut back by 6 bases and J by 3 bases. The CDR3 region has the DNA TGTGCCAGTAGATCAGGGGGCCACACCGGGGAGCTGTTTTTT. Translating it yields CASRSGGHTGELFF.